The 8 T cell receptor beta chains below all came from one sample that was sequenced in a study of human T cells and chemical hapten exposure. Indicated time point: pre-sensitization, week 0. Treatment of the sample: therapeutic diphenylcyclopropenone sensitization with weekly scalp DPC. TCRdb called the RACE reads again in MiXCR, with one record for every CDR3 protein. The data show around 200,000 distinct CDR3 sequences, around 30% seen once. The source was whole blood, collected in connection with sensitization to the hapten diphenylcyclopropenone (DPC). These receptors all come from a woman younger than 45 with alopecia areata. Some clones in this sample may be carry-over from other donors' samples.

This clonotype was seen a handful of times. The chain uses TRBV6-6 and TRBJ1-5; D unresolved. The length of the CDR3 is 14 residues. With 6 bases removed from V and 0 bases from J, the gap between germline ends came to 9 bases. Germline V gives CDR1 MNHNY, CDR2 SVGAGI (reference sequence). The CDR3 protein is CASRPVYSNQPQHF. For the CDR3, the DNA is TGTGCCAGCAGGCCTGTTTATAGCAATCAGCCCCAGCATTTT.

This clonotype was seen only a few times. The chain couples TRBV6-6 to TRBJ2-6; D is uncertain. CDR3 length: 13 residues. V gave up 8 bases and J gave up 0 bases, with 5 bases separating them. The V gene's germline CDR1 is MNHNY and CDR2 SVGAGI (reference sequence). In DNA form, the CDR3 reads TGTGCCAGCGGGGACTCTGGGGCCAACGTCCTGACTTTC. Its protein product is CASGDSGANVLTF.

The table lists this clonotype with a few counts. This chain's CDR3 is CASTPGSGSWSGEQFF. The CDR3 coding sequence is TGTGCCAGCACCCCGGGGAGCGGGAGTTGGTCGGGTGAGCAGTTCTTC. This rearrangement joins TRBV12-3 or TRBV12-4 to TRBJ2-1; TRBD2 matches 8 bases. CDR3 length: 16 residues. Trimming took 7 bases from V and 9 from J; bases not matched to a gene: 17.

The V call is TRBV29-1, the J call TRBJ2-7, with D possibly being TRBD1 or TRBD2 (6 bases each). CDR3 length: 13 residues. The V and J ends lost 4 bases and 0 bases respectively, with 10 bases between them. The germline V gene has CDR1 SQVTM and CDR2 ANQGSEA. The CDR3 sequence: CSVVTGASYEQYF. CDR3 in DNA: TGCAGCGTTGTAACGGGGGCCTCCTACGAGCAGTACTTC.

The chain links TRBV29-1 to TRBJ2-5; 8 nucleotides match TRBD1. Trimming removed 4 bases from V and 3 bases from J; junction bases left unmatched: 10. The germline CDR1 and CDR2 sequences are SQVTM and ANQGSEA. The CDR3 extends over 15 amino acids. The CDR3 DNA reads TGCAGCGTTGGACGGACAGGGCTGGTAGAAGAGACCCAGTACTTC. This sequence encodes CSVGRTGLVEETQYF.

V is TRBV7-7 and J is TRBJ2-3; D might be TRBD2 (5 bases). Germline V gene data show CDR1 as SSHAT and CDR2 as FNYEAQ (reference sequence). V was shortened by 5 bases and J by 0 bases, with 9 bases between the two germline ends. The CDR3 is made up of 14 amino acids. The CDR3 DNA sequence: TGTGCCAGCAGCCCGGGGTACAGCACAGATACGCAGTATTTT. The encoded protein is CASSPGYSTDTQYF.

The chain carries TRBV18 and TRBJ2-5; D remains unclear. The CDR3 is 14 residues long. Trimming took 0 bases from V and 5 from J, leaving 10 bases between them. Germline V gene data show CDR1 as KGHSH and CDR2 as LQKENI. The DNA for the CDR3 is TGTGCCAGCTCACCACCAGGTGGCCACGAGACCCAGTACTTC. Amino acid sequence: CASSPPGGHETQYF.

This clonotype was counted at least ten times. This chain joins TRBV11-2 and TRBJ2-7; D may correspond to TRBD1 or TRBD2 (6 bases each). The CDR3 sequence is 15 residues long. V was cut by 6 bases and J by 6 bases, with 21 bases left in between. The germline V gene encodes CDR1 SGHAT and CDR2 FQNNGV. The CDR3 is CASSLRDTRSSEQYF. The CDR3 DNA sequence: TGTGCCAGCAGTTTGCGGGACACCCGGTCGTCCGAGCAGTACTTC.